The next 7 T cell receptor beta chains were all read from a single sample in a study of T cells in Graves' hyperthyroidism and ophthalmopathy. Amplified regions were TCR beta CDR3 sequences from RNA transcripts. The study used the HTBI primer set for a first-round RT-PCR of the TCR CDR3. TCRdb reprocessed the multiplex PCR reads via MiXCR and lists one record per CDR3 protein. In the table there are 500,000 to 800,000 distinct CDR3 sequences, nearly 45% of which are singletons. Material: peripheral blood or thyroid tissue (not recorded which). These receptors originate from an adult man with Graves' disease, either hyperthyroidism or ophthalmopathy (not recorded which).

As to this clonotype: An end of the junction differs from the germline gene, which may be a read error. The rearrangement uses TRBV7-9 and TRBJ2-5; maybe TRBD2 (6 bases). The CDR3 spans 16 residues. The germline CDR1 and CDR2 sequences are SEHNR and FQNEAQ (reference sequence). CDR3 protein: CATSSLITPGVETQYF. As DNA, the CDR3 is TGTGCCACCAGCAGCCTAATCACCCCGGGGGTTGAGACCCAGTACTTC.

The chain recombines TRBV25-1 with TRBJ1-1, with 10 positions matching TRBD1. The CDR3 length is 13 residues. Germline CDR1 is MGHDK and CDR2 is SYGVNS. The V and J ends lost 8 bases and 4 bases, in that order; junction bases with no gene match: 4. For the CDR3, the DNA is TGTGCCAGCGTGAGGACAGGGGGCACTGAAGCTTTCTTT. Its translation is CASVRTGGTEAFF. Complete variable domain (other parts from reference TRBV25-1 and TRBJ1-1): EADIYQTPRYLVIGTGKKITLECSQTMGHDKMYWYQQDPGMELHLIHYSYGVNSTEKGDLSSESTVSRIRTEHFPLTLESARPSHTSQYLCASVRTGGTEAFFGQGTRLTVV.

V gene TRBV19 combines with J gene TRBJ1-1; tentative D call: TRBD1 (6 bases). CDR1 is LNHDA, CDR2 SQIVND, per germline (reference sequence). V was trimmed by 3 bases and J by 2 bases, leaving 10 bases between them. This CDR3 is 14 amino acids long. The CDR3 coding sequence is TGTGCCAGTAGTATCATGGGGGCTAACACTGAAGCTTTCTTT. Translated, it gives CASSIMGANTEAFF.

This clonotype was observed at least ten times. A junction end diverges from the germline sequence, so it may reflect a read error. This chain joins TRBV5-1 and TRBJ1-1; a possible D gene is TRBD1 (6 bases). This CDR3 has 13 residues. Germline V gene sequence: CDR1 SGHRS, CDR2 YFSETQ. CDR3 bases: TGTGCCAGCAGCTTAGAAGGGGGCACTGAAGCTTTCTTT. Translating it yields CASSLEGGTEAFF.

This clonotype was seen only a few times. The V gene is TRBV4-2, the J gene TRBJ2-5; unclear D gene. V was shortened by 0 bases and J by 2 bases, with 13 bases between the two germline ends. CDR3 length equals 16 residues. Germline V gene sequence: CDR1 LGHNA, CDR2 YNFKEQ. In DNA, the CDR3 is TGTGCCAGCAGCCAAGATTTCTTCGGCCGACAAGAGACCCAGTACTTC. Amino acids: CASSQDFFGRQETQYF.

The rearrangement joins TRBV5-1 to TRBJ2-7, with 13 bases lining up with TRBD2. The CDR3 length is 16 residues. Unmatched junction bases numbered 6, after V lost 3 bases and J lost 3 bases. Germline V gene sequence: CDR1 SGHRS, CDR2 YFSETQ. CDR3 region: CASSSTGTSGIYEQYF. In nucleotides, the CDR3 is TGCGCCAGCAGCTCGACTGGGACTAGCGGGATCTACGAGCAGTACTTC.

About this clonotype itself: One end of the junction fails to match germline, which may point to a read error. J is TRBJ1-1 and V is TRBV20-1; D remains ambiguous. This CDR3 has 13 amino acids. The germline CDR1 and CDR2 sequences are DFQATT and SNEGSKA (reference sequence). CDR3: CSAALPENIEAFF. CDR3 DNA: TGCAGTGCCGCCCTTCCGGAGAACATTGAAGCTTTCTTT.